The 14 T cell receptor beta chains below all came from one sample that was sequenced in a study of T-cell reconstitution after alpha-beta-depleted transplantation in children. Unique molecular identifiers were used to barcode this TCRbeta library. MiXCR was run by TCRdb on the PCR reads, yielding one entry per CDR3 protein. The sample contains a few hundred thousand distinct CDR3 sequences, approximately 30% of which appear only once. Sequenced material: PBMCs, taken before TCRalphabeta/CD19-depleted stem cell transplant. These receptors were obtained from a boy less than two years old with Wiskott-Aldrich syndrome, due to receive a stem cell transplant.

The chain combines TRBV15 with TRBJ2-1; possibly TRBD2 for D (5 bases). This CDR3 contains 16 residues. Germline CDR1 reads LNHNV; CDR2 reads YYDKDF (reference sequence). The V end lost 1 base, the J end lost 6 bases, and 16 bases lay between the germline ends. The CDR3 loop reads CATSRGPRVAGNEQFF. CDR3 in DNA: TGTGCCACCAGCAGAGGGCCAAGGGTCGCGGGCAATGAGCAGTTCTTC. Full variable domain (remainder filled in from reference TRBV15 and TRBJ2-1): DAMVIQNPRYQVTQFGKPVTLSCSQTLNHNVMYWYQQKSSQAPKLLFHYYDKDFNNEADTPDNFQSRRPNTSFCFLDIRSPGLGDTAMYLCATSRGPRVAGNEQFFGPGTRLTVL.

This clonotype was seen a handful of times. J is TRBJ2-5 and V is TRBV6-2 or TRBV6-3; a weak D match, TRBD2 (5 bases). Trimming took 2 bases from V and 9 from J, leaving 10 bases between them. Looked up from germline, CDR1 is MNHEY and CDR2 is SVGEGT. The CDR3 length is 12 residues. The CDR3 sequence is CASSYREGAQYF. The CDR3 bases are TGTGCCAGCAGTTACAGAGAGGGTGCCCAGTACTTC.

The chain recombines TRBV10-3 with TRBJ2-7; D gene unclear. Between the trimmed V and J ends, which lost 7 bases and 2 bases, there was a span of 6 bases. The CDR3 contains 11 residues. From germline, CDR1 is ENHRY and CDR2 SYGVKD. The CDR3 coding sequence is TGTGCCATCAAGGGCACCTACGAGCAGTACTTC. This encodes CAIKGTYEQYF.

The rearrangement uses TRBV6-5 and TRBJ1-5; the D gene is possibly TRBD1 (6 bases). Trimming pared 3 bases from V and 3 bases from J, leaving 12 bases between. The germline V gene encodes CDR1 MNHEY and CDR2 SVGAGI. This CDR3 spans 15 amino acids. The CDR3 coding sequence is TGTGCCAGCAGTTATACACAGGGTTCCAATCAGCCCCAGCATTTT. Its protein is CASSYTQGSNQPQHF.

This chain uses TRBV6-1 with TRBJ2-7; D is ambiguous. The V end was cut by 3 bases, the J end by 2 bases, with 14 bases between. The CDR3 is 15 residues long. Germline CDR1 is MNHNS and CDR2 is SASEGT. The CDR3 region is CASSDSGTPPYEQYF. CDR3 in DNA: TGTGCCAGCAGTGATTCAGGTACTCCCCCCTACGAGCAGTACTTC.

J is TRBJ2-1 and V is TRBV19; D is unresolved. The germline V and J ends were trimmed by 9 bases and 0 bases, with 15 bases remaining between them. This CDR3 contains 15 residues. Germline V CDR1 and CDR2: LNHDA, SQIVND (reference sequence). DNA for the CDR3: TGTGCCAGCAACCGCAAGAGGAGCTCCTACAATGAGCAGTTCTTC. Protein sequence: CASNRKRSSYNEQFF.

Only a few counts were recorded for this clonotype. This chain joins TRBV28 and TRBJ2-7, with D possibly being TRBD1 or TRBD2 (5 bases each). CDR1 is MDHEN and CDR2 is SYDVKM in the germline V gene. CDR3 length equals 14 residues. Trimming stripped 3 bases from V and 3 bases from J, with 12 bases between. The CDR3 region has the DNA TGTGCCAGCAGTTTTTACTTTGGGGGCTACGAGCAGTACTTC. Translation: CASSFYFGGYEQYF. Variable domain in full (rest from reference TRBV28 and TRBJ2-7): DVKVTQSSRYLVKRTGEKVFLECVQDMDHENMFWYRQDPGLGLRLIYFSYDVKMKEKGDIPEGYSVSREKKERFSLILESASTNQTSMYLCASSFYFGGYEQYFGPGTRLTVT.

The chain has TRBV5-1 and TRBJ2-6; the match to TRBD1 covers 12 bases. The CDR3 runs 18 residues. The ends lost 1 base at V and 3 bases at J; junction bases unmatched: 5. Germline values: CDR1 SGHRS, CDR2 YFSETQ. CDR3 region: CASSLPGQGAFGANVLTF. Here the CDR3 DNA reads TGCGCCAGCAGCTTGCCGGGACAGGGGGCGTTTGGGGCCAACGTCCTGACTTTC. The full variable domain, rest sourced from reference TRBV5-1 and TRBJ2-6, is KAGVTQTPRYLIKTRGQQVTLSCSPISGHRSVSWYQQTPGQGLQFLFEYFSETQRNKGNFPGRFSGRQFSNSRSEMNVSTLELGDSALYLCASSLPGQGAFGANVLTFGAGSRLTVL.

This clonotype was recorded a few times. The rearrangement joins TRBV29-1 to TRBJ2-3; possibly TRBD2 for D (6 bases). CDR1 is SQVTM and CDR2 is ANQGSEA in the germline V gene. The ends were cut back, 7 bases at V and 4 bases at J, with 9 bases in the middle. This CDR3 comprises 11 residues. The CDR3 region has the DNA TGCAGCGGTGGCGGGGCAGATACGCAGTATTTT. Encoded protein: CSGGGADTQYF.

This chain uses TRBV20-1 with TRBJ1-1; D remains unclear. The CDR3 has 14 amino acids. V was pared by 6 bases and J by 5 bases, with 19 bases between. Germline V gene sequence: CDR1 DFQATT, CDR2 SNEGSKA (reference sequence). Here the CDR3 reads CSATRGREATEAFF. The CDR3, as DNA: TGCAGTGCAACACGAGGGAGAGAGGCGACTGAAGCTTTCTTT.

This rearrangement joins TRBV20-1 to TRBJ2-1; tentative D call: TRBD1 (5 bases). The CDR3 loop spans 15 amino acids. CDR1 DFQATT and CDR2 SNEGSKA come from the germline V gene (reference sequence). Trimming took 3 bases from V and 5 from J, leaving 17 bases between them. The CDR3 DNA follows: TGCAGTGCTAGGGGGCTAACGGGTCGGAACAATGAGCAGTTCTTC. It translates to CSARGLTGRNNEQFF.

This chain links TRBV10-3 with TRBJ1-1; TRBD1 is a possible D gene (5 bases). The ends were cut back, 3 bases at V and 1 base at J, with 12 bases in the middle. The CDR3 has 15 amino acids. The germline gives CDR1 ENHRY, CDR2 SYGVKD. The CDR3 sequence is CAISDSGQPNTEAFF. CDR3 DNA: TGTGCCATCAGTGATTCGGGGCAGCCGAACACTGAAGCTTTCTTT.

V usage is TRBV30 and J usage is TRBJ2-7; D is ambiguous. Germline V CDR1 and CDR2: GTSNPN, SVGIG (reference sequence). The CDR3 spans 15 residues. The V end was cut by 0 bases, the J end by 4 bases, with 16 bases between. CDR3 nucleotide sequence: TGTGCCTGGAGTGTAAGTGCCAGTGGGTCTTACGAGCAGTACTTC. Translating gives CAWSVSASGSYEQYF.

This clonotype was observed a few times. The rearrangement joins TRBV14 to TRBJ2-1; D is undetermined. The CDR3 runs 16 residues. Germline lookup yields CDR1 SGHDN and CDR2 FVKESK. The ends were cut back, 0 bases at V and 5 bases at J, with 14 bases in the middle. The CDR3 region is CASSQDRTVLHNEQFF. CDR3 bases: TGTGCCAGCAGCCAAGACAGGACCGTACTACACAATGAGCAGTTCTTC.